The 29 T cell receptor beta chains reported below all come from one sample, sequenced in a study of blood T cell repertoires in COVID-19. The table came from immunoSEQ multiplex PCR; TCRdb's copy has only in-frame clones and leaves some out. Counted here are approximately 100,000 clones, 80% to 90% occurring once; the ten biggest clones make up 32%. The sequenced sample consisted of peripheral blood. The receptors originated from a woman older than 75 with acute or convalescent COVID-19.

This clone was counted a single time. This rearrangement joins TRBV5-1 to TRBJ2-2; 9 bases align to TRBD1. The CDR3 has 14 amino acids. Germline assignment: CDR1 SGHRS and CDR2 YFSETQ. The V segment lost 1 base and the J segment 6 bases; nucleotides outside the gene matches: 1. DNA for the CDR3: TGCGCCAGCAGCTTGACAGGGGGCGCCGGGGAGCTGTTTTTT. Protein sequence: CASSLTGGAGELFF. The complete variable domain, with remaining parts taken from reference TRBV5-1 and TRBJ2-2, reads KAGVTQTPRYLIKTRGQQVTLSCSPISGHRSVSWYQQTPGQGLQFLFEYFSETQRNKGNFPGRFSGRQFSNSRSEMNVSTLELGDSALYLCASSLTGGAGELFFGEGSRLTVL.

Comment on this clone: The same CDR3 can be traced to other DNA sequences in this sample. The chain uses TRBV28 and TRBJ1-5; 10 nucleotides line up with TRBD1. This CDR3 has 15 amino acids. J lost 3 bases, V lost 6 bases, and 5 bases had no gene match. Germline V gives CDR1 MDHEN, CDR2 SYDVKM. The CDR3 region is CASSSGQGNNQPQHF. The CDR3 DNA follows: TGTGCCAGCAGCTCGGGACAGGGGAACAATCAGCCCCAGCATTTT. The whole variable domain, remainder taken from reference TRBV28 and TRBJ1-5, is DVKVTQSSRYLVKRTGEKVFLECVQDMDHENMFWYRQDPGLGLRLIYFSYDVKMKEKGDIPEGYSVSREKKERFSLILESASTNQTSMYLCASSSGQGNNQPQHFGDGTRLSIL.

In nucleotides, the CDR3 is TGTGCCAGCAGTGAGAATCCAGGGACTAGCGGGGGGGAGACCCAGTACTTC. Translated, it gives CASSENPGTSGGETQYF. V is TRBV28 and J is TRBJ2-5, with TRBD2 identical over 15 bases. CDR3 size: 17 residues. Germline values: CDR1 MDHEN, CDR2 SYDVKM. V shed 5 bases and J 5 bases; nucleotides not matched to a gene: 9.

CDR3 bases: TGTGCCACCAGTGAGACGGGAACATCCTACGAGCAGTACTTC. This sequence encodes CATSETGTSYEQYF. This chain connects TRBV24-1 to TRBJ2-7; maybe TRBD2 (5 bases). Trimming left V 4 bases short and J 1 base short, with 10 bases between. Germline V gene sequence: CDR1 KGHDR, CDR2 SFDVKD. The CDR3 extends over 14 amino acids.

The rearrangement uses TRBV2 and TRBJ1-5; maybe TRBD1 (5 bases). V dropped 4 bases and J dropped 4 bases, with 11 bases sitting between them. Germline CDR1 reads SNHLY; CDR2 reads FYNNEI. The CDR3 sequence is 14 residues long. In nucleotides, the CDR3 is TGTGCCAGCAGTGCAGGGAAGGGGAATCAGCCCCAGCATTTT. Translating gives CASSAGKGNQPQHF.

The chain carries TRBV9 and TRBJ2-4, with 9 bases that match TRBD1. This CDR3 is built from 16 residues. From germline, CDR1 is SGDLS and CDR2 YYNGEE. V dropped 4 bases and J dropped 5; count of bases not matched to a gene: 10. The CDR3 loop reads CASSNGGQGGQNIQYF. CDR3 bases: TGTGCCAGCAGCAACGGGGGACAGGGAGGCCAAAACATTCAGTACTTC. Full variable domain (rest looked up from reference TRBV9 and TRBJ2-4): DSGVTQTPKHLITATGQRVTLRCSPRSGDLSVYWYQQSLDQGLQFLIQYYNGEERAKGNILERFSAQQFPDLHSELNLSSLELGDSALYFCASSNGGQGGQNIQYFGAGTRLSVL.

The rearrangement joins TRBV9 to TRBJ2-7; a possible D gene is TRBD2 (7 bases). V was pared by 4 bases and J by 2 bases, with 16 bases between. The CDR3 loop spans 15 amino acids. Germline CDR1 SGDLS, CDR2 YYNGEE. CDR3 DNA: TGTGCCAGCAGCAAAGGGGGGGGAGCGGCCTACGAGCAGTACTTC. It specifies CASSKGGGAAYEQYF. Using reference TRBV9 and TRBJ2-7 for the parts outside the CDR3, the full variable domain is DSGVTQTPKHLITATGQRVTLRCSPRSGDLSVYWYQQSLDQGLQFLIQYYNGEERAKGNILERFSAQQFPDLHSELNLSSLELGDSALYFCASSKGGGAAYEQYFGPGTRLTVT.

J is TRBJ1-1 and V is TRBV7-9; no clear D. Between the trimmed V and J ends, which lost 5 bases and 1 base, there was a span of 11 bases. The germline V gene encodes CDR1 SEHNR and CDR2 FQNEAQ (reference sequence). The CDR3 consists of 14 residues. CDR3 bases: TGTGCCAGCAGCCTGAAGGGAGCGAACACTGAAGCTTTCTTT. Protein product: CASSLKGANTEAFF.

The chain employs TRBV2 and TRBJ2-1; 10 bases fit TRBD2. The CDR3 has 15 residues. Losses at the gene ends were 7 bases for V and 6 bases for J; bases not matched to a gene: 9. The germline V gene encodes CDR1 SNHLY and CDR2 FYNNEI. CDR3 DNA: TGTGCCAGCAAACCCAGCGGGGGGGCCCCCAATGAGCAGTTCTTC. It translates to CASKPSGGAPNEQFF. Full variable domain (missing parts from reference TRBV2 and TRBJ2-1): EPEVTQTPSHQVTQMGQEVILRCVPISNHLYFYWYRQILGQKVEFLVSFYNNEISEKSEIFDDQFSVERPDGSNFTLKIRSTKLEDSAMYFCASKPSGGAPNEQFFGPGTRLTVL.

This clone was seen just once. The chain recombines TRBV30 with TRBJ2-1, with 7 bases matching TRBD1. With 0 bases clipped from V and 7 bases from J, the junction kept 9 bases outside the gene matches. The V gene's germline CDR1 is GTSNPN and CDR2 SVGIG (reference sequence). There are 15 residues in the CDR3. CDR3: CAWSVPDRVGNEQFF. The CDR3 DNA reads TGTGCCTGGAGTGTACCCGACAGGGTGGGGAATGAGCAGTTCTTC. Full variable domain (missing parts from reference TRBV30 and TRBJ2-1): SQTIHQWPATLVQPVGSPLSLECTVEGTSNPNLYWYRQAAGRGLQLLFYSVGIGQISSEVPQNLSASRPQDRQFILSSKKLLLSDSGFYLCAWSVPDRVGNEQFFGPGTRLTVL.

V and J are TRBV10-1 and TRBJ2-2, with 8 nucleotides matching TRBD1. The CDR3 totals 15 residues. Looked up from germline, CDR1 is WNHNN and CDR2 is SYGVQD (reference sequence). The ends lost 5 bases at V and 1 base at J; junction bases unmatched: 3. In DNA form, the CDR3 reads TGCGCCAGCAGTCCCGGGACAGGGAACACCGGGGAGCTGTTTTTT. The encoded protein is CASSPGTGNTGELFF.

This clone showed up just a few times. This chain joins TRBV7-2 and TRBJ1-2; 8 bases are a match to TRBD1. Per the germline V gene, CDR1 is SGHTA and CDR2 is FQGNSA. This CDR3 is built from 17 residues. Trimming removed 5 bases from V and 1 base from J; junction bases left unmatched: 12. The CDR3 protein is CASSNVPRTGSNYGYTF. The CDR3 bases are TGTGCCAGCAGCAACGTCCCCCGGACAGGGAGTAACTATGGCTACACCTTC.

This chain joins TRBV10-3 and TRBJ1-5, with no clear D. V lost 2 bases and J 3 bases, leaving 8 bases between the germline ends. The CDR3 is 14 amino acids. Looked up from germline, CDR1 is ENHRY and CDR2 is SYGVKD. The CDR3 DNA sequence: TGTGCCATCAGTGAGGTCGCGGTCAATCAGCCCCAGCATTTT. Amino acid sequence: CAISEVAVNQPQHF.

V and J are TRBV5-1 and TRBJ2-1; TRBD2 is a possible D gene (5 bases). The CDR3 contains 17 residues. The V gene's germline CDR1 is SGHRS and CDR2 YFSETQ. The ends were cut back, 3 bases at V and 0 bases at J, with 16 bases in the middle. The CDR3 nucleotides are TGCGCCAGCAGCTCAGGACCGACGGGAAGCTCCTACAATGAGCAGTTCTTC. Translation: CASSSGPTGSSYNEQFF.

CDR3 amino acids: CASSSDRGSGETQYF. CDR3 in DNA: TGTGCCAGCAGTTCGGACAGGGGGAGTGGAGAGACCCAGTACTTC. The chain couples TRBV27 to TRBJ2-5; 10 nucleotides align to TRBD1. With V trimmed by 4 bases and J by 4 bases, 6 bases remained unmatched. This CDR3 spans 15 amino acids. The V gene's germline CDR1 is MNHEY and CDR2 SMNVEV (reference sequence).

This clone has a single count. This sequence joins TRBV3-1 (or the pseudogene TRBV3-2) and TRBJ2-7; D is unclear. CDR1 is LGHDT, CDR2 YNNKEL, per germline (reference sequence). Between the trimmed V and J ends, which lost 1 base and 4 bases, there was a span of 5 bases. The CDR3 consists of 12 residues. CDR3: CASSQGGYEQYF. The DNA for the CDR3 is TGTGCCAGCAGCCAAGGCGGATACGAGCAGTACTTC.

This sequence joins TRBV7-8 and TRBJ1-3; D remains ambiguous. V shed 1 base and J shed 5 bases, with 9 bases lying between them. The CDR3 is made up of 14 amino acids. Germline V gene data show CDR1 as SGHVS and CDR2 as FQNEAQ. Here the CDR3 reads CASSLGSARNTIYF. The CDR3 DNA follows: TGTGCCAGCAGCTTAGGATCTGCTAGAAACACCATATATTTT.

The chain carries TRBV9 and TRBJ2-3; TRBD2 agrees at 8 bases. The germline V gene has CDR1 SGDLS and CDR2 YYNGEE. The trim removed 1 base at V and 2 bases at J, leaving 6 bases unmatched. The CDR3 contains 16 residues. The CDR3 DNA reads TGTGCCAGCAGCGTATCGGCGGGGGGAAACACAGATACGCAGTATTTT. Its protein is CASSVSAGGNTDTQYF. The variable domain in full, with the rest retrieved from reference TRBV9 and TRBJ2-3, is DSGVTQTPKHLITATGQRVTLRCSPRSGDLSVYWYQQSLDQGLQFLIQYYNGEERAKGNILERFSAQQFPDLHSELNLSSLELGDSALYFCASSVSAGGNTDTQYFGPGTRLTVL.

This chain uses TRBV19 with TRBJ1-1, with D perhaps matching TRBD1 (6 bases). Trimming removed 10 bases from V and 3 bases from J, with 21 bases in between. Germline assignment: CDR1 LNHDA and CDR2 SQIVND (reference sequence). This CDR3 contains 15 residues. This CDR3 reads CATTRTAQRDTEAFF. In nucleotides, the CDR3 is TGTGCCACCACACGGACAGCACAACGGGACACTGAAGCTTTCTTT.

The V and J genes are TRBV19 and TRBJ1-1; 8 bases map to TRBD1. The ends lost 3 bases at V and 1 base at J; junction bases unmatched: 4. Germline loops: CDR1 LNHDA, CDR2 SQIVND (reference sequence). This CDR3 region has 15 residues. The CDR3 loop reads CASSIGQGGNTEAFF. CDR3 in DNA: TGTGCCAGTAGTATCGGACAGGGCGGGAACACTGAAGCTTTCTTT.

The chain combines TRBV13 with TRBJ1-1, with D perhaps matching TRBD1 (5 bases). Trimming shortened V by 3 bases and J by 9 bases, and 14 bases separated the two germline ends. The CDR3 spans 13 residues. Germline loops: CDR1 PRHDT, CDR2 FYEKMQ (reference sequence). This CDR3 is CASSFEDSIQAFF. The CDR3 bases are TGTGCCAGCAGCTTCGAAGACAGCATTCAAGCTTTCTTT.

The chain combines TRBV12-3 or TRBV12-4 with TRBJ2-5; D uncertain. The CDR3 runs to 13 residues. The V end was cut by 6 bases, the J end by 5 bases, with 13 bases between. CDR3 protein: CASRLTWFETQYF. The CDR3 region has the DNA TGTGCCAGCAGACTTACCTGGTTTGAGACCCAGTACTTC.

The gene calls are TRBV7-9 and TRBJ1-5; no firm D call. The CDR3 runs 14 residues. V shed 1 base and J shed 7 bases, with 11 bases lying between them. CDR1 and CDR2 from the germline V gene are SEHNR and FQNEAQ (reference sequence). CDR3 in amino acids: CASSLEAGSQPQHF. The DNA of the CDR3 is TGTGCCAGCAGCTTAGAAGCAGGTTCACAGCCCCAGCATTTT.

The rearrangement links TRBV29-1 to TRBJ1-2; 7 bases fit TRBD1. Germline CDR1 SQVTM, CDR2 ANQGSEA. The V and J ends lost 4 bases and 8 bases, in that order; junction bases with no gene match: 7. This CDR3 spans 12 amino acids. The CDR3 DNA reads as TGCAGCGTTGGCGAGGGGGCGAGAGGCTACACCTTC. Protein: CSVGEGARGYTF.

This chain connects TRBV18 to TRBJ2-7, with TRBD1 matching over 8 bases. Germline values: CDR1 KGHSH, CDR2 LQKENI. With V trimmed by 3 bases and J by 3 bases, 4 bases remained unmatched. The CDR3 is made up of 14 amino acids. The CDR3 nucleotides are TGTGCCAGCTCACCGCCTGGGACAGGCTACGAGCAGTACTTC. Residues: CASSPPGTGYEQYF.

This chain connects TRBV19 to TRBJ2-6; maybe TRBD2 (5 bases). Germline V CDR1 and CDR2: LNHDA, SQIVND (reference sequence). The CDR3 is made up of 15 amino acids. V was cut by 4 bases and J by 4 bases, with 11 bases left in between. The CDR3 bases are TGTGCCAGTAGTAGCCCGGGGTCCGGGGCCAACGTCCTGACTTTC. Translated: CASSSPGSGANVLTF. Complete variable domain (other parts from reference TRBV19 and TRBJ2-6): DGGITQSPKYLFRKEGQNVTLSCEQNLNHDAMYWYRQDPGQGLRLIYYSQIVNDFQKGDIAEGYSVSREKKESFPLTVTSAQKNPTAFYLCASSSPGSGANVLTFGAGSRLTVL.

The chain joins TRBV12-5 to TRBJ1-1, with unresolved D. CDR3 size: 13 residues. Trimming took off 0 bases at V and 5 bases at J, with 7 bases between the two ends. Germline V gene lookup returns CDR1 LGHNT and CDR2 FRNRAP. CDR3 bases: TGTGCTAGTGGTTTGGTACATGGTACTGAAGCTTTCTTT. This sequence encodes CASGLVHGTEAFF.

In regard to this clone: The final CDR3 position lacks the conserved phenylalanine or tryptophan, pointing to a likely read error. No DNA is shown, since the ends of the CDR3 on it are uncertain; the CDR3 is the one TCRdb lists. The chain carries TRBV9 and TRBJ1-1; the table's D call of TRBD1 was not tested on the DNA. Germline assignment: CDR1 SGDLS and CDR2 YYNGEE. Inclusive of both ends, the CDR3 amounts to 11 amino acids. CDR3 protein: CASGWVRGPGG.

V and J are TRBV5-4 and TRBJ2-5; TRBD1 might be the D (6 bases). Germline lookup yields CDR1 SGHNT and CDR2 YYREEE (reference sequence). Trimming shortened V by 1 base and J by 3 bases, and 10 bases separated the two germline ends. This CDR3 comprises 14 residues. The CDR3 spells CASSLMGAEETQYF. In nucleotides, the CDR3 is TGTGCCAGCAGCTTGATGGGGGCTGAAGAGACCCAGTACTTC.